In this sample, the clone carrying this T cell receptor (beta chain) turned up a few times. What it binds is unknown. V was trimmed by 3 bases and J by 7 bases, leaving 15 bases between them. The CDR3 sequence is 14 residues long. CDR1 and CDR2 from the germline V gene are SGHTA and FQGNSA. The data were taken from a study of T cells after yellow fever vaccination. Study-level background: For low cell numbers, libraries were made with SMART-Seq v4 Ultra Low Input. Study-wide results and limits: The secondary response was weaker but peaked faster, day 5 versus 15. Reappearing after the booster were most of the clones from primary vaccination (roughly 95% CD4, 70% to 90% CD8).

As TCR cDNA was made by 5'RACE template switching, a universal primer site and UMIs were added. Each CDR3 protein gets one entry after TCRdb re-called the 5' RACE reads with MiXCR. Of 350,000 or so distinct CDR3 sequences in the sample, about 8.3% were seen once. This chain uses TRBV7-2 with TRBJ1-2; D remains unclear. The sample in question was PBMCs, obtained about 41 days after the first yellow fever vaccination. The receptor comes from a man aged 18 to 30 who received the YFV17D yellow fever vaccine. The CDR3 loop reads CASSLNGPGGGYTF. In DNA form, the CDR3 reads TGTGCCAGCAGCTTGAACGGGCCAGGCGGTGGCTACACCTTC.